These 21 T cell receptor beta chains were all obtained from the same sample, sequenced in a study of blood T cells in healthy people across ages. Sample-barcoded 5' priming and a J-beta primer mix drove a second PCR of roughly 7 to 11 cycles. TCRdb called the 5' RACE reads again in MiXCR, with one record for every CDR3 protein. The sample records about a million distinct CDR3 sequences, 45% to 50% being singletons. The sequenced material came from blood. The receptors shown here come from a man aged 30-40 years in good health.

This clonotype was observed many times. The V gene is TRBV29-1, the J gene TRBJ1-2; 7 bases map to TRBD1. V lost 5 bases, J lost 4 bases, and 4 bases stayed unmatched. This CDR3 comprises 12 residues. Germline V gene sequence: CDR1 SQVTM, CDR2 ANQGSEA. The CDR3 DNA follows: TGCAGCGTTAAGGACAGGCCCTATGGCTACACCTTC. Protein: CSVKDRPYGYTF.

DNA for the CDR3: TGCAGTGCTAGGTCCCTCGGGGGTGGAGGGACCGGGGAGCTGTTTTTT. It encodes CSARSLGGGGTGELFF. The chain uses TRBV20-1 and TRBJ2-2; TRBD2 might be the D (6 bases). Germline V gives CDR1 DFQATT, CDR2 SNEGSKA (reference sequence). With 3 bases removed from V and 5 bases from J, the gap between germline ends came to 19 bases. The CDR3 runs to 16 residues.

This clonotype was seen more than once but under ten times. V and J are TRBV5-1 and TRBJ2-7; D is possibly TRBD1 or TRBD2 (6 bases each). The germline V gene has CDR1 SGHRS and CDR2 YFSETQ. CDR3 length equals 16 residues. V lost 4 bases and J 4 bases, leaving 21 bases between the germline ends. The CDR3 nucleotides read TGCGCCAGCAGCCACGGCGGGGACAACCTTCAATACGAGCAGTACTTC. Its protein is CASSHGGDNLQYEQYF.

The table lists this clonotype with a few counts. J is TRBJ2-1 and V is TRBV7-6; 8 bases line up with TRBD2. V dropped 7 bases and J dropped 4; count of bases not matched to a gene: 9. Germline CDR1 is SGHVS and CDR2 is FNYEAQ. The CDR3 has 15 residues. The CDR3 region has the DNA TGTGCCAGCACCGAGGCATCGGGGGGGTACAATGAGCAGTTCTTC. This sequence encodes CASTEASGGYNEQFF.

This chain joins TRBV28 and TRBJ2-2; maybe TRBD1 (5 bases). The germline V gene has CDR1 MDHEN and CDR2 SYDVKM. Deletions cut 1 base from V and 0 bases from J, with 6 bases between. CDR3 length equals 15 residues. CDR3: CASSLYRPNTGELFF. The CDR3 DNA reads as TGTGCCAGCAGTTTATACAGGCCGAACACCGGGGAGCTGTTTTTT.

The rearrangement links TRBV5-1 to TRBJ1-2, with 7 nucleotides matching TRBD1. The ends lost 1 base at V and 4 bases at J; junction bases unmatched: 4. Germline V lookup: CDR1 SGHRS, CDR2 YFSETQ. CDR3 length: 14 amino acids. CDR3 bases: TGCGCCAGCAGCTTGACCGGACAGGTCTATGGCTACACCTTC. Its protein product is CASSLTGQVYGYTF.

This clonotype was seen ten or more times. The chain couples TRBV12-3 or TRBV12-4 to TRBJ2-1; the match to TRBD2 covers 10 bases. The CDR3 contains 13 residues. Unmatched junction bases numbered 7, after V lost 8 bases and J lost 9 bases. In nucleotides, the CDR3 is TGTGCCAGCCGGAGAGCGGGAGGGACTGAGCAGTTCTTC. Its protein product is CASRRAGGTEQFF.

This clonotype was detected many times. This chain connects TRBV6-1 to TRBJ2-1; 8 bases map to TRBD2. V was clipped by 6 bases and J by 4 bases; unmatched bases: 5. The CDR3 runs to 14 residues. Germline-derived CDR1 and CDR2 are MNHNS and SASEGT. CDR3: CASRSGGSYNEQFF. The CDR3 region has the DNA TGTGCCAGCAGAAGCGGGGGTTCATACAATGAGCAGTTCTTC.

This clonotype was found a few times. This chain joins TRBV4-2 and TRBJ2-3, with 14 bases that match TRBD2. Germline V CDR1 and CDR2: LGHNA, YNFKEQ. The junction had 3 bases not matched to a gene; V was cut back by 2 bases and J by 2 bases. The CDR3 has 17 amino acids. CDR3 nucleotide sequence: TGTGCCAGCAGCCAACGGACTAGCGGGGGGTCCACAGATACGCAGTATTTT. Its translation: CASSQRTSGGSTDTQYF.

This clonotype was detected a few times. V usage is TRBV7-2 and J usage is TRBJ2-4; 7 nucleotides line up with TRBD1. The last part of the DNA fits TRBJ2-7 better; the J call may be wrong. The CDR3 contains 15 residues. Germline lookup yields CDR1 SGHTA and CDR2 FQGNSA. DNA for the CDR3: TGTGCCAGCAGCCCCGTGACAGGGTCCTCCTACGAGCAGTACTTC. Amino acid sequence: CASSPVTGSSYEQYF.

This clonotype was seen a few times. DNA of the CDR3: TGCAGTGCTCCCCTCGGGGGGATTTACACTGAAGCTTTCTTT. This encodes CSAPLGGIYTEAFF. V gene TRBV20-1 combines with J gene TRBJ1-1; D is possibly TRBD1 (5 bases). This CDR3 spans 14 amino acids. Germline CDR1 reads DFQATT; CDR2 reads SNEGSKA (reference sequence). Trimming removed 5 bases at V and 3 bases at J, with 16 bases between.

This sequence joins TRBV20-1 and TRBJ2-1, with 13 bases aligning to TRBD2. Germline V gives CDR1 DFQATT, CDR2 SNEGSKA (reference sequence). J lost 10 bases, V lost 6 bases, and 9 bases had no gene match. CDR3 length: 14 amino acids. The CDR3 loop reads CSAPGLAGTWEQFF. The CDR3 DNA is TGCAGTGCCCCGGGACTAGCGGGGACGTGGGAGCAGTTCTTC.

The chain recombines TRBV28 with TRBJ2-3; no clear D. V dropped 2 bases and J dropped 5 bases, with 11 bases sitting between them. The CDR3 has 14 residues. Germline assignment: CDR1 MDHEN and CDR2 SYDVKM. The CDR3 DNA is TGTGCCAGCAGTTTAAGCCGGGTACAAGATACGCAGTATTTT. It translates to CASSLSRVQDTQYF.

This clonotype has a handful of counts. The V gene is TRBV13, the J gene TRBJ2-7; 10 bases map to TRBD2. The V segment lost 1 base and the J segment 0 bases; nucleotides outside the gene matches: 3. The CDR3 runs 16 residues. CDR1 is PRHDT and CDR2 is FYEKMQ in the germline V gene (reference sequence). The CDR3 nucleotides are TGTGCCAGCAGCTTAGCCCGACTAGCGGGCTCCTACGAGCAGTACTTC. Its protein is CASSLARLAGSYEQYF.

This rearrangement joins TRBV10-3 to TRBJ2-1, with 8 bases matching TRBD2. The CDR3 runs 12 residues. Germline lookup yields CDR1 ENHRY and CDR2 SYGVKD. J gave up 9 bases and V 2 bases, and 0 bases lay outside the gene matches. DNA of the CDR3: TGTGCCATCAGTGAGGCGGGAGGTGAGCAGTTCTTC. Translation gives CAISEAGGEQFF.

J is TRBJ2-2 and V is TRBV4-2, with D perhaps TRBD2 (5 bases). Germline lookup yields CDR1 LGHNA and CDR2 YNFKEQ. The CDR3 has 13 amino acids. Trimming shortened V by 1 base and J by 7 bases, and 7 bases separated the two germline ends. The CDR3 sequence is CASSQAAGGELFF. CDR3 DNA sequence: TGTGCCAGCAGCCAAGCTGCGGGCGGGGAGCTGTTTTTT.

This clonotype was seen more than once but under ten times. V is TRBV2 and J is TRBJ2-7; the D gene is possibly TRBD1 (6 bases). In germline, CDR1 is SNHLY, CDR2 FYNNEI. The CDR3 has 14 amino acids. V lost 3 bases, J lost 1 base, and 10 bases lay in between. Here the CDR3 DNA reads TGTGCCAGCAGTGAGTATACAGGGTCCTACGAGCAGTACTTC. Encoded protein: CASSEYTGSYEQYF.

The chain joins TRBV13 to TRBJ2-5, with TRBD1 matching over 9 bases. The CDR3 is 15 amino acids. Trimming at V came to 0 bases and at J to 5 bases, leaving 4 bases not matched to a gene. Per germline, CDR1 PRHDT and CDR2 FYEKMQ (reference sequence). The DNA of the CDR3 is TGTGCCAGCAGCTTAGGGACAGGGGGATCGGAGACCCAGTACTTC. Encoded protein: CASSLGTGGSETQYF.

V and J are TRBV5-1 and TRBJ2-5; D unresolved. The DNA end lines up better with TRBJ2-7; the J call may be wrong. Germline-derived CDR1 and CDR2 are SGHRS and YFSETQ. The CDR3 runs 16 residues. CDR3 DNA sequence: TGCGCCAGCAGCCAGTTTCCCGTGAGTGGGGCCTACGAGCAGTACTTC. Translating gives CASSQFPVSGAYEQYF.

In its sample, this clonotype was seen a few times. This chain joins TRBV4-1 and TRBJ2-7, with 9 bases fitting TRBD2. V gave up 2 bases and J gave up 3 bases; unmatched junction bases: 5. There are 15 residues in the CDR3. Germline values: CDR1 MGHRA, CDR2 YSYEKL. CDR3 sequence reads: CASSQLAGIYYEQYF. DNA for the CDR3: TGCGCCAGCAGCCAACTAGCGGGGATCTACTACGAGCAGTACTTC.

The chain has TRBV11-3 and TRBJ2-1, with 9 nucleotides matching TRBD1. CDR3 size: 14 residues. The germline V gene has CDR1 SGHNT and CDR2 YENEEA. The J segment lost 4 bases and the V segment lost 4 bases, leaving 2 bases of the junction unmatched. The CDR3 sequence is CASSSGQGYNEQFF. CDR3 in DNA: TGTGCCAGCAGCTCGGGACAGGGTTACAATGAGCAGTTCTTC.